The 20 T cell receptor beta chains below were found in one sample sequenced in a study of cytomegalovirus exposure and HLA in healthy donors. 13 Jbeta primers and 60 Vbeta primers were used for the PCR. Using immunoSEQ multiplex PCR, the repertoire was profiled, and TCRdb retains in-frame clones only, with some absent. This sample carries around 190,000 clones, roughly 86% of them seen once, and the ten largest clones take 1.5% to 2%. Specimen: PBMCs. The receptors stem from a woman younger than 35 in good health and CMV-seronegative.

This chain uses TRBV5-4 with TRBJ1-1; 9 nucleotides line up with TRBD1. The V segment lost 3 bases and the J segment 5 bases; nucleotides outside the gene matches: 5. The CDR3 consists of 14 residues. Germline CDR1 and CDR2: SGHNT and YYREEE (reference sequence). The DNA of the CDR3 is TGTGCCAGCAGCTCTTACAGGGGGCCTACTGAAGCTTTCTTT. Amino acid sequence: CASSSYRGPTEAFF.

The V gene is TRBV25-1, the J gene TRBJ2-5, with D tentatively TRBD2 (5 bases). Germline lookup yields CDR1 MGHDK and CDR2 SYGVNS. This CDR3 is 14 amino acids long. V lost 8 bases and J 6 bases, leaving 19 bases between the germline ends. DNA for the CDR3: TGTGCCAGCTCTAACCCGAGCCCGGGAAAGACCCAGTACTTC. Encoded protein: CASSNPSPGKTQYF.

There are a few counts of this clone. The chain has TRBV6-5 and TRBJ1-2, with D perhaps matching TRBD1 (6 bases). This CDR3 is 14 amino acids long. V lost 0 bases and J 5 bases, leaving 10 bases between the germline ends. CDR1 and CDR2 (germline): MNHEY, SVGAGI. DNA of the CDR3: TGTGCCAGCAGTTACTCGCTCACAGGGTATGGCTACACCTTC. Translated, it gives CASSYSLTGYGYTF.

The chain has TRBV5-4 and TRBJ2-3; D is uncertain. Looked up from germline, CDR1 is SGHNT and CDR2 is YYREEE (reference sequence). CDR3 length: 16 amino acids. V was clipped by 1 base and J by 2 bases, with 14 bases between them. Written as DNA, the CDR3 is TGTGCCAGCAGCTTGCATCCTAGTTCTCCCACAGATACGCAGTATTTT. Its translation: CASSLHPSSPTDTQYF.

This clone was seen more than once but under ten times. V and J are TRBV5-4 and TRBJ2-2; D not certain. V was pared by 1 base and J by 0 bases, with 4 bases between. Germline V CDR1 and CDR2: SGHNT, YYREEE (reference sequence). The CDR3 has 14 amino acids. CDR3: CASSLSTNTGELFF. The CDR3 nucleotides read TGTGCCAGCAGCTTGTCTACGAACACCGGGGAGCTGTTTTTT. The variable domain in full, with the rest retrieved from reference TRBV5-4 and TRBJ2-2, is ETGVTQSPTHLIKTRGQQVTLRCSSQSGHNTVSWYQQALGQGPQFIFQYYREEENGRGNFPPRFSGLQFPNYSSELNVNALELDDSALYLCASSLSTNTGELFFGEGSRLTVL.

This rearrangement joins TRBV5-1 to TRBJ2-2, with TRBD1 as a possible D gene (5 bases). V lost 1 base and J 2 bases, leaving 6 bases between the germline ends. The CDR3 contains 14 residues. CDR1 SGHRS and CDR2 YFSETQ come from the germline V gene. This CDR3 is CASSLRTNTGELFF. The CDR3 nucleotides read TGCGCCAGCAGCTTGAGGACAAACACCGGGGAGCTGTTTTTT.

The V call is TRBV2, the J call TRBJ2-5; the match to TRBD1 covers 7 bases. Germline V gives CDR1 SNHLY, CDR2 FYNNEI. CDR3 size: 14 residues. The J segment lost 5 bases and the V segment lost 8 bases, leaving 11 bases of the junction unmatched. CDR3 bases: TGTGCCAGCGGCATCGGACAGGTGGGGGAGACCCAGTACTTC. Translation: CASGIGQVGETQYF.

A note on this clone: Other nucleotide sequences in the sample specify the same CDR3. This sequence joins TRBV27 and TRBJ2-1; 8 positions match TRBD1. V lost 0 bases to trimming and J lost 7 bases; unmatched junction nucleotides: 8. Germline CDR1 is MNHEY and CDR2 is SMNVEV (reference sequence). The CDR3 extends over 16 amino acids. The CDR3 region is CASSLSLRGRGNEQFF. CDR3 DNA sequence: TGTGCCAGCAGTTTATCTCTCAGGGGGCGCGGGAATGAGCAGTTCTTC.

This clone has just one count. The rearrangement uses TRBV5-8 and TRBJ2-1; maybe TRBD2 (6 bases). CDR1 and CDR2 from the germline V gene are SGHTS and YDEGEE. The V end was cut by 0 bases, the J end by 4 bases, with 11 bases between. The CDR3 loop spans 15 amino acids. For the CDR3, the DNA is TGTGCCAGCAGCTTGGGACTAGTATCTTACAATGAGCAGTTCTTC. Protein: CASSLGLVSYNEQFF.

The chain recombines TRBV15 with TRBJ1-2; D gene uncertain. With 0 bases removed from V and 6 bases from J, the gap between germline ends came to 17 bases. The CDR3 is 16 amino acids. Germline CDR1 reads LNHNV; CDR2 reads YYDKDF (reference sequence). CDR3 residues: CATSRESEVEWNGYTF. The DNA of the CDR3 is TGTGCCACCAGCAGAGAATCTGAGGTGGAATGGAATGGCTACACCTTC.

The V and J genes are TRBV27 and TRBJ2-1; TRBD1 is a possible D gene (6 bases). CDR3 length equals 13 residues. Per the germline V gene, CDR1 is MNHEY and CDR2 is SMNVEV (reference sequence). V was shortened by 6 bases and J by 5 bases, with 11 bases between the two germline ends. The CDR3 is CASRSGTHNEQFF. Written as DNA, the CDR3 is TGTGCCAGCAGATCCGGGACACACAATGAGCAGTTCTTC.

The gene calls are TRBV7-7 and TRBJ2-6, with a tentative D call TRBD2 (5 bases). The CDR3 loop spans 17 amino acids. In germline, CDR1 is SSHAT, CDR2 FNYEAQ (reference sequence). CDR3 DNA sequence: TGTGCTATTGGGGAACCGGGAAGATTCTCTGGGGCCAACGTCCTGACTTTC. This codes for CAIGEPGRFSGANVLTF.

V and J are TRBV4-1 and TRBJ2-5; TRBD2 aligns across 13 bases. CDR3 size: 15 residues. With 5 bases clipped from V and 2 bases from J, the junction kept 2 bases outside the gene matches. Germline V CDR1 and CDR2: MGHRA, YSYEKL. The DNA of the CDR3 is TGCGCCAGCAGCGGGACTAGCGGGGATCAAGAGACCCAGTACTTC. This sequence encodes CASSGTSGDQETQYF.

This chain connects TRBV11-3 to TRBJ2-7; 7 bases map to TRBD2. The CDR3 has 15 amino acids. The V gene's germline CDR1 is SGHNT and CDR2 YENEEA. V lost 2 bases and J lost 3; bases outside the gene matches: 7. The CDR3 reads CASSLPSGGVYEQYF. As DNA, the CDR3 is TGTGCCAGCAGCTTACCTAGCGGAGGGGTCTACGAGCAGTACTTC.

Worth noting for this clone: At one boundary the junction diverges from the germline segment, which might be a read error. V is TRBV7-9 and J is TRBJ2-1, with D unclear. Germline CDR1 reads SEHNR; CDR2 reads FQNEAQ (reference sequence). The CDR3 consists of 15 residues. The CDR3 bases are TGTTCCAGCAGCCGCGGCATAGGATCCTACAATGAGCAGTTCTTC. Its translation: CSSSRGIGSYNEQFF.

The V call is TRBV11-2, the J call TRBJ2-3; 9 nucleotides align to TRBD2. Germline CDR1 is SGHAT and CDR2 is FQNNGV. This CDR3 comprises 17 residues. After removal of 2 bases from V and 2 bases from J, the junction contained 8 bases not matched to a gene. CDR3 bases: TGTGCCAGCAGCTTAAGTCTCCTAGCGGGAACCACAGATACGCAGTATTTT. Protein: CASSLSLLAGTTDTQYF.

The count of this clone is one. The chain uses TRBV5-4 and TRBJ2-1; 9 bases agree with TRBD2. This CDR3 is built from 14 residues. Germline V lookup: CDR1 SGHNT, CDR2 YYREEE (reference sequence). The junction had 3 bases not matched to a gene; V was cut back by 4 bases and J by 4 bases. For the CDR3, the DNA is TGTGCCAGCAGCCTGACTAGCGGATACAATGAGCAGTTCTTC. It encodes CASSLTSGYNEQFF.

The CDR3, as DNA: TGCGCCAGCAGCCTCAACCCTAGCGGGGGATACAATGAGCAGTTCTTC. Protein: CASSLNPSGGYNEQFF. The chain has TRBV5-1 and TRBJ2-1; 10 bases map to TRBD2. This CDR3 is built from 16 residues. The ends lost 4 bases at V and 4 bases at J; junction bases unmatched: 8. The germline V gene has CDR1 SGHRS and CDR2 YFSETQ. Drawing the rest from reference TRBV5-1 and TRBJ2-1, the complete variable domain is KAGVTQTPRYLIKTRGQQVTLSCSPISGHRSVSWYQQTPGQGLQFLFEYFSETQRNKGNFPGRFSGRQFSNSRSEMNVSTLELGDSALYLCASSLNPSGGYNEQFFGPGTRLTVL.

The J gene is TRBJ2-5, the V gene TRBV25-1, with 9 bases fitting TRBD1. Germline trimming cut 3 bases from V and 2 bases from J; bases unmatched to any gene: 10. This CDR3 has 17 amino acids. Germline lookup yields CDR1 MGHDK and CDR2 SYGVNS. For the CDR3, the DNA is TGTGCCAGCAGTGACCCCAGGACAGGGGCCCTACAAGAGACCCAGTACTTC. This translates into CASSDPRTGALQETQYF.

V gene TRBV7-9 combines with J gene TRBJ2-5; D unclear. The CDR3 runs to 12 residues. CDR1 and CDR2 (germline): SEHNR, FQNEAQ (reference sequence). Trimming left V 6 bases short and J 4 bases short, with 9 bases between. The CDR3 loop reads CASSLSLETQYF. DNA for the CDR3: TGTGCCAGCAGTCTCTCCTTAGAGACCCAGTACTTC.